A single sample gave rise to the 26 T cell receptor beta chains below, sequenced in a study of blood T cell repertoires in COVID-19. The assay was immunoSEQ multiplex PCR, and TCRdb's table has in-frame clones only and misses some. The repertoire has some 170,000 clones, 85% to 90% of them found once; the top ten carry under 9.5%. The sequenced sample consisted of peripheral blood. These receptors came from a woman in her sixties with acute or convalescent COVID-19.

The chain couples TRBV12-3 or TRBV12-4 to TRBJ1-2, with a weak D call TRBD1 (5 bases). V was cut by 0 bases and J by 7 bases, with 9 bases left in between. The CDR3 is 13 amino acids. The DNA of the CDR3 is TGTGCCAGCAGTTTAGCTGGAGGGGCTGGCTACACCTTC. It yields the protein CASSLAGGAGYTF.

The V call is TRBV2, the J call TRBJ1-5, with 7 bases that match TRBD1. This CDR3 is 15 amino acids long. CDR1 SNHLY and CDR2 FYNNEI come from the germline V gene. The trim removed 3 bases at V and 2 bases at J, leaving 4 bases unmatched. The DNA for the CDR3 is TGTGCCAGCAGTGAGAGGACAGGTCGCAATCAGCCCCAGCATTTT. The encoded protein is CASSERTGRNQPQHF.

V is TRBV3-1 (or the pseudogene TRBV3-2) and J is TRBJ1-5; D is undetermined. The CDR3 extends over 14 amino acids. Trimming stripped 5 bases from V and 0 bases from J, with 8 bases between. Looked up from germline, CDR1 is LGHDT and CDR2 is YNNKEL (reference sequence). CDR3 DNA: TGTGCCAGCAGCACTGGACTTAGCAATCAGCCCCAGCATTTT. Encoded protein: CASSTGLSNQPQHF.

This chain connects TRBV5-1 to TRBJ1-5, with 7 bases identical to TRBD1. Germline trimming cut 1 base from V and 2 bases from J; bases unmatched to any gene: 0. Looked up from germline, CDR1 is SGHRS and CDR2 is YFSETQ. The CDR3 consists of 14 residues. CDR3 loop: CASSLQGGNQPQHF. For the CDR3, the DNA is TGCGCCAGCAGCTTGCAGGGGGGCAATCAGCCCCAGCATTTT.

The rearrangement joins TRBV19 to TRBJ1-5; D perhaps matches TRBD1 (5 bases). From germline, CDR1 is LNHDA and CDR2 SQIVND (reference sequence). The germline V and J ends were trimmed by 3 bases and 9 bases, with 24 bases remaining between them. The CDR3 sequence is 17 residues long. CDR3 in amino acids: CASSIDWGGEVRGPQHF. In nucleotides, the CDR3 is TGTGCCAGTAGTATCGATTGGGGGGGTGAGGTCCGTGGGCCCCAGCATTTT. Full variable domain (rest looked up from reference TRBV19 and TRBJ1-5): DGGITQSPKYLFRKEGQNVTLSCEQNLNHDAMYWYRQDPGQGLRLIYYSQIVNDFQKGDIAEGYSVSREKKESFPLTVTSAQKNPTAFYLCASSIDWGGEVRGPQHFGDGTRLSIL.

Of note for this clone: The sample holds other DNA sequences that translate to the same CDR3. The CDR3 DNA is TGTGCCAGCAGTAGAGGAAACGAGCAGTACTTC. This translates into CASSRGNEQYF. V usage is TRBV28 and J usage is TRBJ2-7, with D hard to call. Germline V gene sequence: CDR1 MDHEN, CDR2 SYDVKM. Between the trimmed V and J ends, which lost 5 bases and 5 bases, there was a span of 7 bases. CDR3 length: 11 amino acids.

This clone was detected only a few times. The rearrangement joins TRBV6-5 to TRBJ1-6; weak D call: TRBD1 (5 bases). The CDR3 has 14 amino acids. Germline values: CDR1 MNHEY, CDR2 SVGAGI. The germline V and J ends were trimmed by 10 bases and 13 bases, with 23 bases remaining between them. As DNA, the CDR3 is TGTGCCACTGCAACCGTCAGGGATCTGAGGCCCCTCCACTTT. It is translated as CATATVRDLRPLHF.

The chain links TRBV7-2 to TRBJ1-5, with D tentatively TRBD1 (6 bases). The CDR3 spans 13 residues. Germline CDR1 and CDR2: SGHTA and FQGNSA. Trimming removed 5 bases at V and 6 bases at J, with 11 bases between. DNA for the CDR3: TGTGCCAGCAGCCGGACAGATAGTCAGCCCCAGCATTTT. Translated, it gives CASSRTDSQPQHF.

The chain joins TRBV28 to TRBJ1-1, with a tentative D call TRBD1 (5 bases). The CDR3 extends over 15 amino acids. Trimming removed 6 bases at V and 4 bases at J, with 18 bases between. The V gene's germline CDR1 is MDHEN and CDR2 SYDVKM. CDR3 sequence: CASSQNSGRSTEAFF. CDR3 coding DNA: TGTGCCAGCAGCCAGAACTCAGGGCGGAGCACTGAAGCTTTCTTT.

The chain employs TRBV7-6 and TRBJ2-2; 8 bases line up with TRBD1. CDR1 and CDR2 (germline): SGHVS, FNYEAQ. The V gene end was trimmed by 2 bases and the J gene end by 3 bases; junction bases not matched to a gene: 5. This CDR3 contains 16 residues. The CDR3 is CASSLQGAVDTGELFF. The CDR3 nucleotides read TGTGCCAGCAGCTTACAGGGGGCCGTGGACACCGGGGAGCTGTTTTTT.

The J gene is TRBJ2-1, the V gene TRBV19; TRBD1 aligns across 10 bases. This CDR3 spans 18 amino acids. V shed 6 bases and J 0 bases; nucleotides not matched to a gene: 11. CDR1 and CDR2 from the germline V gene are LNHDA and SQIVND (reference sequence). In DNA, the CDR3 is TGTGCCAGTAGCTTTGGGACAGGGGCTACTAGCTCCTACAATGAGCAGTTCTTC. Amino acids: CASSFGTGATSSYNEQFF.

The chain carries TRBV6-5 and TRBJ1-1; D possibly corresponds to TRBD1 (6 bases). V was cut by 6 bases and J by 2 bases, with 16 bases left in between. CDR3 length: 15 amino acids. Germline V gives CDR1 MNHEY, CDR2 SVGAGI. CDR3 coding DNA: TGTGCCAGCAGGTCCAGTGGGGGGGCCAACACTGAAGCTTTCTTT. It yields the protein CASRSSGGANTEAFF.

CDR3 in DNA: TGCGCCAGCAGCCCGAAAGGGGCAACTAATGAAAAACTGTTTTTT. This sequence encodes CASSPKGATNEKLFF. The rearrangement links TRBV5-1 to TRBJ1-4; weak D call: TRBD1 (5 bases). The CDR3 contains 15 residues. V lost 4 bases and J lost 0, with 10 bases in between. Germline V gives CDR1 SGHRS, CDR2 YFSETQ.

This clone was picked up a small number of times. The CDR3 sequence is CASSFQQGRGNTIYF. The CDR3 region has the DNA TGTGCCAGCAGTTTCCAACAGGGGCGCGGAAACACCATATATTTT. The V call is TRBV27, the J call TRBJ1-3; TRBD1 matches 7 bases. Per the germline V gene, CDR1 is MNHEY and CDR2 is SMNVEV (reference sequence). The CDR3 spans 15 residues. The V gene end was trimmed by 3 bases and the J gene end by 4 bases; junction bases not matched to a gene: 6.

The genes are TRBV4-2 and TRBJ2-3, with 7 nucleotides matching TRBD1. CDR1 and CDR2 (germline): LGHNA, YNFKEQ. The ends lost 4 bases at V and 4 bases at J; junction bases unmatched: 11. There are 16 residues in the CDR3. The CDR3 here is CASSRLGQAGPDTQYF. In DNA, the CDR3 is TGTGCCAGCAGCCGACTCGGACAGGCAGGCCCAGATACGCAGTATTTT.

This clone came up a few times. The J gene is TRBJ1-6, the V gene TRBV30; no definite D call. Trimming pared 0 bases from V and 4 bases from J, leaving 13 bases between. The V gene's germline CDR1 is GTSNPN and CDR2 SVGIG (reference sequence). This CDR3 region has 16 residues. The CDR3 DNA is TGTGCCTGGAGTGTTGGAGGGATATGGTATAATTCACCCCTCCACTTT. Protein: CAWSVGGIWYNSPLHF.

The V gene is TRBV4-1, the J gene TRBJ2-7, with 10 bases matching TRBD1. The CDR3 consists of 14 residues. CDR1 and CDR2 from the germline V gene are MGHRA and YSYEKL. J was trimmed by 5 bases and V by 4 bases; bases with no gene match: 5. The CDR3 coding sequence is TGCGCCAGCAGCCCTCGACAGGGGGCTCACGAGCAGTACGTC. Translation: CASSPRQGAHEQYV.

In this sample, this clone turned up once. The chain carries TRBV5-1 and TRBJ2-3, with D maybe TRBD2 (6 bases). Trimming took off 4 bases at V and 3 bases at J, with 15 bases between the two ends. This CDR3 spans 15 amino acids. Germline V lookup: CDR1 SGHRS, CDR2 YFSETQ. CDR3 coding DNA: TGCGCCAGCAGCCCGAGGGAGGCAGGGACAGATACGCAGTATTTT. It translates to CASSPREAGTDTQYF.

CDR3 region: CASGGLGHSTDTQYF. In nucleotides, the CDR3 is TGTGCTAGTGGTGGACTGGGACACAGCACAGATACGCAGTATTTT. This chain uses TRBV12-5 with TRBJ2-3; weak D call: TRBD1 (6 bases). The length of the CDR3 is 15 residues. The germline CDR1 and CDR2 sequences are LGHNT and FRNRAP. Between the trimmed V and J ends, which lost 5 bases and 0 bases, there was a span of 12 bases. The full variable domain, completed using reference TRBV12-5 and TRBJ2-3, is DARVTQTPRHKVTEMGQEVTMRCQPILGHNTVFWYRQTMMQGLELLAYFRNRAPLDDSGMPKDRFSAEMPDATLATLKIQPSEPRDSAVYFCASGGLGHSTDTQYFGPGTRLTVL.

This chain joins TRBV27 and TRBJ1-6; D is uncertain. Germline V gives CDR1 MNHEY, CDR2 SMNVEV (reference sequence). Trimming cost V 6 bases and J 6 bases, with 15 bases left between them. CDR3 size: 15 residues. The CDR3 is CASRPRQEGNSPLHF. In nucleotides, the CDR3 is TGTGCCAGCAGGCCTCGGCAGGAGGGTAATTCACCCCTCCACTTT.

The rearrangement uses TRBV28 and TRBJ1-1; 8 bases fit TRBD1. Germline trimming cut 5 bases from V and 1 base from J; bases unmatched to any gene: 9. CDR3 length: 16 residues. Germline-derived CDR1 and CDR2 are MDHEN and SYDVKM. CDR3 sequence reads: CASSEWTGTGNTEAFF. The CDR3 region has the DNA TGTGCCAGCAGTGAATGGACCGGGACAGGGAACACTGAAGCTTTCTTT. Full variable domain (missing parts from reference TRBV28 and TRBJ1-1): DVKVTQSSRYLVKRTGEKVFLECVQDMDHENMFWYRQDPGLGLRLIYFSYDVKMKEKGDIPEGYSVSREKKERFSLILESASTNQTSMYLCASSEWTGTGNTEAFFGQGTRLTVV.

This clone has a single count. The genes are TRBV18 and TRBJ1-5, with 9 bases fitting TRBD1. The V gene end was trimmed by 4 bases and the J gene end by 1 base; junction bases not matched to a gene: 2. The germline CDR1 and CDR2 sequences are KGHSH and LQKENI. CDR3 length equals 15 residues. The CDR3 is CASSLGQGSNQPQHF. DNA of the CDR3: TGTGCCAGCTCACTAGGACAGGGGAGCAATCAGCCCCAGCATTTT.

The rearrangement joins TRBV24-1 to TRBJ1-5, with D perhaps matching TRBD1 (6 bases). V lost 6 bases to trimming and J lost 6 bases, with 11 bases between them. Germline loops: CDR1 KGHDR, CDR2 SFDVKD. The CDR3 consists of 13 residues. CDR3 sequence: CATSLGAGQPQHF. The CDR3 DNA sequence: TGTGCCACCAGTTTGGGGGCGGGTCAGCCCCAGCATTTT.

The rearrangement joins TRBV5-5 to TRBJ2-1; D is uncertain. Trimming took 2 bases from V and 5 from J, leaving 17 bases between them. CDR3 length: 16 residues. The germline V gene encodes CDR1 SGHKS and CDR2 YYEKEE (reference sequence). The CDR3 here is CASSFRGGFSHNEQFF. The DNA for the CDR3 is TGTGCCAGCAGCTTCCGAGGTGGTTTTAGTCACAATGAGCAGTTCTTC.

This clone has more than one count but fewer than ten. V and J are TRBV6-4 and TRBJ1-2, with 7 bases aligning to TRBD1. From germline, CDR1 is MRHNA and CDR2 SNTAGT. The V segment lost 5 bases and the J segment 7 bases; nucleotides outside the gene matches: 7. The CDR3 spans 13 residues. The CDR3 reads CASSPQGDGGYTF. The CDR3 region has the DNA TGTGCCAGCAGTCCTCAGGGGGACGGTGGCTACACCTTC.

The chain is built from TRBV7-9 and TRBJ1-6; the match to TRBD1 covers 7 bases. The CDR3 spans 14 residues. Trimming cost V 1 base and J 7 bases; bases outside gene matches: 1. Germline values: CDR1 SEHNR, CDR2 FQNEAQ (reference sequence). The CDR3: CASSLEQGNSPLHF. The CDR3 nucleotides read TGTGCCAGCAGCTTAGAACAGGGGAATTCACCCCTCCACTTT.